Shown below are 8 T cell receptor beta chains from a single sample sequenced in a study of regulatory T cells in long-lasting Graves disease. Time point denoted: newly diagnosed GD, antithyroid drugs for less than 3 months. RNA isolated from PBMCs was used to make the TCR library. The TCR beta library used iRepertoire HTBI primers with Arm-PCR amplification of CDR3. Each CDR3 protein is one row after TCRdb ran MiXCR on the multiplex PCR reads. Found here are 250,000 or so distinct CDR3 sequences, 18% of them singletons; the top ten hold 13% to 15%. This sample also belongs to another study, concerning T cells in Graves' hyperthyroidism and ophthalmopathy.

The sequenced sample was peripheral blood mononuclear cells (PBMCs), obtained at new diagnosis, from a patient treated with antithyroid drugs. The source of these receptors is a woman aged 25 to 39 with Graves disease.

The chain employs TRBV20-1 and TRBJ2-1, with TRBD2 identical over 10 bases. The CDR3 runs 15 residues. CDR1 and CDR2 from the germline V gene are DFQATT and SNEGSKA (reference sequence). V lost 3 bases, J lost 9 bases, and 11 bases stayed unmatched. The CDR3 DNA is TGCAGTGCTAGGTCCAGCGGGAGGGGGAATGGTGAGCAGTTCTTC. Residues: CSARSSGRGNGEQFF.

This clonotype was found many times. The junction departs from the called germline gene at one end, perhaps through a read error. J is TRBJ2-7 and V is TRBV11-2; tentatively, D is TRBD2 (5 bases). CDR3 length: 12 amino acids. Germline V lookup: CDR1 SGHAT, CDR2 FQNNGV. The CDR3 protein is CANSFGAYEQYF. Written as DNA, the CDR3 is TGTGCCAACAGCTTCGGGGCCTACGAGCAGTACTTC.

This clonotype was counted many times. The chain couples TRBV27 to TRBJ2-7, with a tentative D call TRBD1 (6 bases). The V and J ends lost 6 bases and 4 bases respectively, with 13 bases between them. CDR3 length equals 13 residues. Per germline, CDR1 MNHEY and CDR2 SMNVEV (reference sequence). The CDR3: CASSRGSLYEQYF. DNA of the CDR3: TGTGCCAGCAGCAGGGGTTCTCTGTACGAGCAGTACTTC.

The chain couples TRBV7-9 to TRBJ2-5; 9 bases map to TRBD2. The J call is in doubt because the DNA end fits TRBJ2-1 better. Germline-derived CDR1 and CDR2 are SEHNR and FQNEAQ (reference sequence). This CDR3 contains 16 residues. CDR3 DNA: TGTGCCAGCAGCTTGCGAGCGGGGGGACAGTACAATGAGCAGTTCTTC. Translating it yields CASSLRAGGQYNEQFF.

J is TRBJ2-7 and V is TRBV28; D is unresolved. Germline CDR1 MDHEN, CDR2 SYDVKM. Trimming took off 6 bases at V and 1 base at J, with 7 bases between the two ends. CDR3 length: 12 residues. CDR3 sequence: CASSYGSYEQYF. The CDR3, as DNA: TGTGCCAGCAGCTACGGTTCCTACGAGCAGTACTTC. Together with reference TRBV28 and TRBJ2-7, the CDR3 gives the full variable domain: DVKVTQSSRYLVKRTGEKVFLECVQDMDHENMFWYRQDPGLGLRLIYFSYDVKMKEKGDIPEGYSVSREKKERFSLILESASTNQTSMYLCASSYGSYEQYFGPGTRLTVT.

This clonotype was observed at least ten times. This sequence joins TRBV16 and TRBJ1-5, with D maybe TRBD1 (6 bases). The CDR3 is 15 amino acids. CDR1 is KGHSY, CDR2 FQNENV, per germline. The ends were cut back, 4 bases at V and 7 bases at J, with 17 bases in the middle. CDR3 DNA: TGTGCCAGCAGCCCTCAGGCCCTAGACAGGCAGCCCCAGCATTTT. Its protein product is CASSPQALDRQPQHF.

Worth noting for this clonotype: One base away lies a much larger clone, so this may be a sequencing read error. This CDR3 reads CASSLLDGNANGKLFF. The CDR3 coding sequence is TGTGCCAGCAGCTTATTGGATGGGAACGCTAATGGAAAACTGTTTTTT. This chain links TRBV13 with TRBJ1-4; D gene uncertain. The CDR3 covers 16 residues. Per germline, CDR1 PRHDT and CDR2 FYEKMQ (reference sequence).

This clonotype appeared a few times. The J gene is TRBJ2-5, the V gene TRBV6-5; D is unclear. From germline, CDR1 is MNHEY and CDR2 SVGAGI. The V end was cut by 4 bases, the J end by 5 bases, with 8 bases between. The CDR3 spans 12 residues. The CDR3 region is CASSLMGETQYF. The CDR3 nucleotides are TGTGCCAGCAGTTTAATGGGGGAGACCCAGTACTTC.